Sequencing of this T cell receptor (beta chain) was carried out in a study of tumor and adjacent non-tumor tissue in lung cancer. Background on the study: Patients comprised approximately eleven adenocarcinoma, a couple of squamous cell carcinoma and 1 small cell lung cancer.

This sample's RNA came from whole unsorted tissue. TCRbeta libraries were built with three rounds of nested PCR, modified from ARM-PCR. TCRdb analysed the multiplex PCR reads with MiXCR anew, one entry per CDR3 protein. The sample gives around 74,000 distinct CDR3 sequences, roughly 75% of which show up once; 10% to 15% is in the top ten. In its sample, this clonotype was seen a few times. It may be a read error: a sequence one base away is much more abundant. Sequencing was performed on lung tumor tissue. This receptor was obtained from a woman in her sixties or seventies with non-small cell lung cancer.

The CDR3 here is CASSSLLEDTQFF. CDR3 DNA sequence: TGCGCCAGCAGCTCCCTATTAGAGGATACGCAGTTTTTT. The chain has TRBV5-1 and TRBJ2-3, with D uncertain. The CDR3 length is 13 residues. CDR1 is SGHRS, CDR2 YFSETQ, per germline.